The TCR beta chain described here comes from a study of T cell repertoires in cytomegalovirus infection. TCRdb reprocessed the reads with MiXCR, giving one entry per CDR3 protein. The data hold 250,000 or so distinct CDR3 sequences, with around 15% observed a single time. Trimming removed 1 base at V and 0 bases at J, with 7 bases between. Germline CDR1 SGHVS, CDR2 FNYEAQ. The CDR3 length is 14 residues. This clonotype was counted many times. Its matching antigen is unknown. Notes on the study in general: CMV-specific TCR beta clonotypes restricted by HLA-C were the ones dominating the ex vivo response.

What was sequenced was CD8+ T cells from PBMCs. This rearrangement joins TRBV7-6 to TRBJ2-7, with D uncertain. The clonotype originates from a human donor in good health (CMV status not recorded). Some clones in this sample may be carry-over from other donors' samples. DNA of the CDR3: TGTGCCAGCAGCTTAGAAACGGTCTCCTACGAGCAGTACTTC. It translates to CASSLETVSYEQYF.